The rows below give T cell receptor beta chains drawn from one sample of a study of human CD8 memory T cell subsets. No DNA is given; TCRdb re-called the 5' RACE reads and lists each CDR3 protein once. This table holds 9,000 to 13,000 distinct CDR3 sequences. Input material: CD8+ T cells from PBMCs. These receptors were collected from a human donor in good health. The CDR3 runs from the conserved cysteine through the conserved F or W. Clone size is shown for a subset of rows, as once, few, many or a class of expanded clone.

clone size	V gene	J gene	CDR3 protein
.	TRBV28	TRBJ1-6	CASRDGTGGPNSPLHF
large	TRBV10-3	TRBJ2-1	CAISESTGFGDEQFF
.	TRBV3-1	TRBJ2-3	CASRPGTDSTDTQYF
.	TRBV2	TRBJ2-2	CASSEGSETGELFF
.	TRBV9	TRBJ2-1	CASSVGGARYNEQFF
.	TRBV5-1	TRBJ2-1	CASSPTSGAYNEQFF
.	TRBV10-3	TRBJ2-1	CAISASKGTAYNEQFF
.	TRBV20-1	TRBJ2-1	CSARDLGGLSLLSYNEQFF
.	TRBV5-1	TRBJ1-1	CASSLGQGLNTEAFF
.	TRBV7-9	TRBJ2-7	CASSWGQGYEQYF
.	TRBV4-3	TRBJ1-6	CASSVQVNSPLHF
.	TRBV14	TRBJ2-7	CASSPGAYEQYF
.	TRBV12-3/TRBV12-4	TRBJ2-1	CASTPGTFPHEQFF
.	TRBV15	TRBJ1-1	CATSRYRGQTEAFF
.	TRBV11-1	TRBJ2-7	CASSLGGGTSYEQYF
.	TRBV5-1	TRBJ2-1	CASSLALAGNEQFF
.	TRBV7-9	TRBJ1-1	CASSLVTGGTEAFF
.	TRBV6-6	TRBJ2-4	CASSYPGQGINIQYF
.	TRBV29-1	TRBJ2-2	CSVEDPVTGDTGELFF
medium-sized	TRBV4-2	TRBJ2-1	CASSQRLAGDAPHGYEQFF
.	TRBV7-9	TRBJ2-2	CASSPRYSGELFF
medium-sized	TRBV4-3	TRBJ2-2	CASSQAGPNTGELFF
.	TRBV20-1	TRBJ1-1	CSARGRQGRSEAFF
.	TRBV7-6	TRBJ2-5	CASSSGTSGTLYQETQYF
.	TRBV12-3/TRBV12-4	TRBJ2-1	CASTRGTSYEQFF
.	TRBV6-5	TRBJ1-1	CASSYDGSTEAFF
.	TRBV7-8	TRBJ2-3	CASRSQREETDTQYF
.	TRBV9	TRBJ2-7	CASSVATGGEQYF
.	TRBV4-2	TRBJ2-5	CASSQDMGEGETQYF
.	TRBV29-1	TRBJ2-7	CSIGEGAREQYF
.	TRBV28	TRBJ2-7	CASSFLAGNEQYF
medium-sized	TRBV10-3	TRBJ1-6	CAISERQGNSPLHF
medium-sized	TRBV24-1	TRBJ2-2	CATSDLEGQGTGTAVGELFF
.	TRBV6-6	TRBJ2-7	CASSWDSTYEQYF
.	TRBV15	TRBJ1-2	CATSSVIIDREDYGYTF
.	TRBV29-1	TRBJ2-1	CSVEAPGTSGFYEQFF
.	TRBV7-2	TRBJ2-7	CASSLHGTYSYEQYF
.	TRBV12-3/TRBV12-4	TRBJ2-2	CASSGIPVFPGELFF
.	TRBV9	TRBJ2-7	CASSKGHEQYF
medium-sized	TRBV29-1	TRBJ2-1	CSVVGLAGVSYNEQFF
.	TRBV6-4	TRBJ2-7	CASSDSVEHMTYEQYF
.	TRBV5-5	TRBJ2-7	CASTRTSGSYEQYF
.	TRBV25-1	TRBJ2-2	CASSTPGQGAAGGELFF
.	TRBV2	TRBJ2-3	CASGDPRVGDTQYF
.	TRBV12-3/TRBV12-4	TRBJ2-7	CASSRYDYEQYF
.	TRBV7-9	TRBJ1-1	CASSFGTEAFF
.	TRBV20-1	TRBJ2-7	CSAAPEEKPYEQYF
medium-sized	TRBV6-2/TRBV6-3	TRBJ2-3	CASSPRPPRGVDTQYF
medium-sized	TRBV28	TRBJ2-1	CASRLPTGGPITDEQFF
medium-sized	TRBV29-1	TRBJ2-3	CSVGSSGDTQYF
.	TRBV6-2/TRBV6-3	TRBJ2-3	CASTGPEDSPLSTDTQYF
.	TRBV5-6	TRBJ2-7	CASSLSLREQQYF